The 31 T cell receptor beta chains below all came from one sample that was sequenced in a study of technical replicates of blood from several donors. Sequenced by immunoSEQ multiplex PCR; TCRdb stores in-frame clones only, minus some. The sample yields more than 65,000 clones, about 95% seen once. The material sequenced was T cells isolated from PBMCs. Every receptor here comes from a human donor in good health.

The chain carries TRBV9 and TRBJ1-5, with D perhaps matching TRBD1 (6 bases). Trimming took off 0 bases at V and 5 bases at J, with 9 bases between the two ends. In germline, CDR1 is SGDLS, CDR2 YYNGEE. This CDR3 comprises 14 residues. The CDR3 DNA reads TGTGCCAGCAGCGTAGAAGGGGGACATCAGCCCCAGCATTTT. Translated: CASSVEGGHQPQHF.

The chain has TRBV28 and TRBJ2-5; D is ambiguous. The V gene's germline CDR1 is MDHEN and CDR2 SYDVKM. Trimming left V 7 bases short and J 5 bases short, with 17 bases between. The CDR3 is made up of 14 amino acids. In DNA, the CDR3 is TGTGCCAGCAATCAAGTTCTTGGAGTTGAGACCCAGTACTTC. It yields the protein CASNQVLGVETQYF.

The rearrangement links TRBV2 to TRBJ2-7; maybe TRBD2 (6 bases). This CDR3 has 15 amino acids. CDR1 and CDR2 (germline): SNHLY, FYNNEI. V was clipped by 4 bases and J by 3 bases, with 16 bases between them. In DNA form, the CDR3 reads TGTGCCAGCAGTGGTGGTAGCGGCAGATACTACGAGCAGTACTTC. Translation: CASSGGSGRYYEQYF.

The chain employs TRBV6-5 and TRBJ2-1, with D maybe TRBD2 (7 bases). Per germline, CDR1 MNHEY and CDR2 SVGAGI. This CDR3 spans 16 amino acids. V was pared by 0 bases and J by 2 bases, with 11 bases between. As DNA, the CDR3 is TGTGCCAGCAGTTACTCGAGGGGGGGAGCCTACAATGAGCAGTTCTTC. It codes for CASSYSRGGAYNEQFF.

The genes are TRBV5-6 and TRBJ2-6; 8 bases line up with TRBD1. The CDR3 has 18 amino acids. The germline CDR1 and CDR2 sequences are SGHDT and YYEEEE. The V and J ends lost 4 bases and 0 bases, in that order; junction bases with no gene match: 9. The CDR3 DNA reads TGTGCCAGCAGCCCCAGGGGGCACACCCTCTCTGGGGCCAACGTCCTGACTTTC. Translated: CASSPRGHTLSGANVLTF. The variable domain in full, with the rest retrieved from reference TRBV5-6 and TRBJ2-6, is DAGVTQSPTHLIKTRGQQVTLRCSPKSGHDTVSWYQQALGQGPQFIFQYYEEEERQRGNFPDRFSGHQFPNYSSELNVNALLLGDSALYLCASSPRGHTLSGANVLTFGAGSRLTVL.

The rearrangement joins TRBV5-1 to TRBJ2-3; D perhaps matches TRBD2 (5 bases). The CDR3 is made up of 14 amino acids. Per germline, CDR1 SGHRS and CDR2 YFSETQ. The V gene lost 4 bases and the J gene lost 5 bases, with 14 bases spanning the gap. CDR3 protein: CASSPPAGGDTQYF. In DNA, the CDR3 is TGCGCCAGCAGCCCCCCGGCAGGAGGAGATACGCAGTATTTT.

This chain joins TRBV5-6 and TRBJ2-7; possible D gene TRBD1, 5 bases. The CDR3 spans 13 residues. The V and J ends lost 9 bases and 2 bases respectively, with 15 bases between them. The germline gives CDR1 SGHDT, CDR2 YYEEEE. CDR3 bases: TGTGCCACCAAACCCCAGGGAACCTACGAGCAGTACTTC. It encodes CATKPQGTYEQYF.

The chain links TRBV5-6 to TRBJ2-7; no reliable D call. In germline, CDR1 is SGHDT, CDR2 YYEEEE. The CDR3 runs 12 residues. Trimming pared 0 bases from V and 3 bases from J, leaving 4 bases between. The CDR3 nucleotides are TGTGCCAGCAGCTTGGGTCGCTACGAGCAGTACTTC. Amino acids: CASSLGRYEQYF.

This clone is a singleton in its sample. The rearrangement joins TRBV13 to TRBJ2-2; D perhaps matches TRBD1 (8 bases). Germline V gene sequence: CDR1 PRHDT, CDR2 FYEKMQ (reference sequence). CDR3 size: 16 residues. The V end was cut by 8 bases, the J end by 5 bases, with 21 bases between. Here the CDR3 reads CASAGARTGLTGELFF. The CDR3, as DNA: TGTGCCAGCGCGGGGGCGAGGACAGGGTTAACCGGGGAGCTGTTTTTT.

The chain uses TRBV19 and TRBJ1-1, with a tentative D call TRBD1 (5 bases). Between the trimmed V and J ends, which lost 3 bases and 5 bases, there was a span of 7 bases. The CDR3 consists of 12 residues. Germline V CDR1 and CDR2: LNHDA, SQIVND (reference sequence). The CDR3 nucleotides are TGTGCCAGTAGTATCCGGGGGACTGAAGCTTTCTTT. Amino acid sequence: CASSIRGTEAFF.

The chain links TRBV27 to TRBJ2-1; 9 bases fit TRBD2. V lost 4 bases to trimming and J lost 5 bases; unmatched junction nucleotides: 9. CDR3 size: 16 residues. Germline lookup yields CDR1 MNHEY and CDR2 SMNVEV (reference sequence). CDR3 nucleotide sequence: TGTGCCAGCAGTTCCCGGGTAGCGGGAGAGGACAATGAGCAGTTCTTC. It specifies CASSSRVAGEDNEQFF.

This clone is a singleton in its sample. J is TRBJ2-5 and V is TRBV13; 10 bases are shared with TRBD2. The germline gives CDR1 PRHDT, CDR2 FYEKMQ (reference sequence). The ends lost 4 bases at V and 7 bases at J; junction bases unmatched: 9. This CDR3 is 15 amino acids long. CDR3 DNA: TGTGCCAGCAGCTCCGAATTAGCGGGAGGCGGGACCCAGTACTTC. It translates to CASSSELAGGGTQYF. The whole variable domain, remainder taken from reference TRBV13 and TRBJ2-5, is AAGVIQSPRHLIKEKRETATLKCYPIPRHDTVYWYQQGPGQDPQFLISFYEKMQSDKGSIPDRFSAQQFSDYHSELNMSSLELGDSALYFCASSSELAGGGTQYFGPGTRLLVL.

V is TRBV6-6 and J is TRBJ2-7, with 9 bases identical to TRBD1. V trimming: 5 bases; J trimming: 4 bases; junction bases outside the gene matches: 9. The length of the CDR3 is 15 residues. Germline CDR1 MNHNY, CDR2 SVGAGI (reference sequence). CDR3 nucleotide sequence: TGTGCCAGCAGTAGTCGGGGACAGGGCAGGTACGAGCAGTACTTC. Translated, it gives CASSSRGQGRYEQYF.

The genes are TRBV30 and TRBJ1-1; tentative D call: TRBD1 (6 bases). Deletions cut 7 bases from V and 5 bases from J, with 17 bases between. This CDR3 is 13 amino acids long. Germline V lookup: CDR1 GTSNPN, CDR2 SVGIG (reference sequence). CDR3 bases: TGTGCCTTAACCACAGGGCCTGGAACTGAAGCTTTCTTT. Translated: CALTTGPGTEAFF.

V gene TRBV6-1 combines with J gene TRBJ2-2, with 7 bases lining up with TRBD2. The V gene's germline CDR1 is MNHNS and CDR2 SASEGT. The CDR3 has 15 amino acids. The V segment lost 11 bases and the J segment 3 bases; nucleotides outside the gene matches: 12. CDR3 in amino acids: CAGQPRLADTGELFF. CDR3 DNA sequence: TGTGCCGGCCAACCCCGACTAGCCGACACCGGGGAGCTGTTTTTT.

This rearrangement joins TRBV9 to TRBJ1-4; 8 bases fit TRBD1. V gave up 1 base and J gave up 11 bases; unmatched junction bases: 7. The CDR3 totals 14 residues. Germline CDR1 SGDLS, CDR2 YYNGEE. The CDR3 region is CASSVRQGARKLFF. As DNA, the CDR3 is TGTGCCAGCAGCGTAAGGCAGGGGGCGCGGAAACTGTTTTTT. Together with reference TRBV9 and TRBJ1-4, the CDR3 gives the full variable domain: DSGVTQTPKHLITATGQRVTLRCSPRSGDLSVYWYQQSLDQGLQFLIQYYNGEERAKGNILERFSAQQFPDLHSELNLSSLELGDSALYFCASSVRQGARKLFFGSGTQLSVL.

The chain carries TRBV14 and TRBJ2-7; 7 nucleotides line up with TRBD1. Germline values: CDR1 SGHDN, CDR2 FVKESK. V gave up 3 bases and J gave up 4 bases; unmatched junction bases: 12. The CDR3 consists of 16 residues. DNA of the CDR3: TGTGCCAGCAGCCAGCGCTGGGACAGCGAAAGGTACGAGCAGTACTTC. As protein: CASSQRWDSERYEQYF.

This chain links TRBV11-2 with TRBJ2-1; D may be TRBD2 (6 bases). The CDR3 loop spans 19 amino acids. V lost 3 bases to trimming and J lost 3 bases, with 24 bases between them. Per the germline V gene, CDR1 is SGHAT and CDR2 is FQNNGV. In nucleotides, the CDR3 is TGTGCCAGCAGCTTCTTTCTAGCGCCAGACCAACATAGCTACAATGAGCAGTTCTTC. Translation gives CASSFFLAPDQHSYNEQFF.

This chain connects TRBV7-8 to TRBJ1-2; 7 nucleotides align to TRBD1. Germline V gene data show CDR1 as SGHVS and CDR2 as FQNEAQ. The junction had 8 bases not matched to a gene; V was cut back by 1 base and J by 3 bases. The CDR3 sequence is 16 residues long. CDR3 region: CASSLVIGGEDYGYTF. CDR3 bases: TGTGCCAGCAGCTTAGTCATAGGGGGCGAGGACTATGGCTACACCTTC.

This clone appeared once. The rearrangement links TRBV7-9 to TRBJ2-3, with TRBD2 as a possible D gene (5 bases). Per the germline V gene, CDR1 is SEHNR and CDR2 is FQNEAQ (reference sequence). The CDR3 has 12 amino acids. V was trimmed by 5 bases and J by 5 bases, leaving 8 bases between them. The CDR3 spells CASSVAGDTQYF. The CDR3 nucleotides read TGTGCCAGCAGCGTCGCGGGAGATACGCAGTATTTT.

This chain connects TRBV30 to TRBJ2-7, with 7 bases aligning to TRBD1. There are 14 residues in the CDR3. Germline CDR1 GTSNPN, CDR2 SVGIG (reference sequence). V trimming: 0 bases; J trimming: 2 bases; junction bases outside the gene matches: 4. CDR3: CAWSVLGQAYEQYF. The CDR3, as DNA: TGTGCCTGGAGTGTACTTGGACAGGCCTACGAGCAGTACTTC.

This chain uses TRBV9 with TRBJ2-2; the match to TRBD2 covers 9 bases. Losses at the gene ends were 4 bases for V and 6 bases for J; bases not matched to a gene: 10. Germline lookup yields CDR1 SGDLS and CDR2 YYNGEE. CDR3 length: 16 residues. The DNA of the CDR3 is TGTGCCAGCAGCCCCCGGGCTAGCGGGATGTCCGGGGAGCTGTTTTTT. This translates into CASSPRASGMSGELFF.

The gene calls are TRBV9 and TRBJ2-3, with D unclear. The CDR3 contains 15 residues. CDR1 is SGDLS and CDR2 is YYNGEE in the germline V gene. V lost 0 bases and J lost 4, with 12 bases in between. The CDR3 region has the DNA TGTGCCAGCAGCGTAGGACTGGCATATCCAGATACGCAGTATTTT. It encodes CASSVGLAYPDTQYF.

CDR3 DNA: TGTGCCAGCAGTGCTCTCCGGGGGGGCCGGTATCAGGAGACCCAGTACTTC. Amino acids: CASSALRGGRYQETQYF. V usage is TRBV25-1 and J usage is TRBJ2-5; TRBD2 aligns across 8 bases. The CDR3 covers 17 residues. Looked up from germline, CDR1 is MGHDK and CDR2 is SYGVNS. Trimming cost V 4 bases and J 5 bases; bases outside gene matches: 15. Full variable domain (remainder filled in from reference TRBV25-1 and TRBJ2-5): EADIYQTPRYLVIGTGKKITLECSQTMGHDKMYWYQQDPGMELHLIHYSYGVNSTEKGDLSSESTVSRIRTEHFPLTLESARPSHTSQYLCASSALRGGRYQETQYFGPGTRLLVL.

The chain has TRBV5-1 and TRBJ2-1; TRBD1 matches 7 bases. With 0 bases clipped from V and 5 bases from J, the junction kept 5 bases outside the gene matches. CDR1 and CDR2 from the germline V gene are SGHRS and YFSETQ. CDR3 length: 15 amino acids. CDR3 nucleotides: TGCGCCAGCAGCTTGGGACAGGGCACTAACAATGAGCAGTTCTTC. The encoded protein is CASSLGQGTNNEQFF.

The V and J genes are TRBV5-4 and TRBJ2-7; TRBD1 aligns across 9 bases. V shed 0 bases, J shed 4 bases, and the junction held 5 bases outside the gene matches. The germline CDR1 and CDR2 sequences are SGHNT and YYREEE (reference sequence). CDR3 length: 15 amino acids. The CDR3 loop is CASSLEDRGQYEQYF. DNA for the CDR3: TGTGCCAGCAGCTTGGAGGACAGGGGACAGTACGAGCAGTACTTC.

This clone was seen just once. The gene calls are TRBV7-9 and TRBJ1-1; D remains ambiguous. CDR3 length: 15 residues. The germline V gene has CDR1 SEHNR and CDR2 FQNEAQ (reference sequence). Trimming left V 7 bases short and J 1 base short, with 16 bases between. CDR3 coding DNA: TGTGCCAGCACCCACTCCCTCCGGGGGAACACTGAAGCTTTCTTT. This sequence encodes CASTHSLRGNTEAFF.

V usage is TRBV30 and J usage is TRBJ2-6; D unresolved. Trimming shortened V by 0 bases and J by 5 bases, and 11 bases separated the two germline ends. The CDR3 is made up of 15 amino acids. The V gene's germline CDR1 is GTSNPN and CDR2 SVGIG (reference sequence). CDR3 DNA sequence: TGTGCCTGGAGTGTGACACCCCCCTGGGCCAACGTCCTGACTTTC. It encodes CAWSVTPPWANVLTF.

The chain has TRBV6-5 and TRBJ1-2; D is possibly TRBD1 (5 bases). The CDR3 is 14 amino acids. Between the trimmed V and J ends, which lost 2 bases and 5 bases, there was a span of 12 bases. From germline, CDR1 is MNHEY and CDR2 SVGAGI. The CDR3 bases are TGTGCCAGCAGTTACGGGGCTAGGGGTTATGGCTACACCTTC. It encodes CASSYGARGYGYTF.

The chain employs TRBV4-1 and TRBJ1-6; D gene uncertain. This CDR3 has 14 amino acids. Per germline, CDR1 MGHRA and CDR2 YSYEKL. The germline V and J ends were trimmed by 1 base and 10 bases, with 11 bases remaining between them. In DNA, the CDR3 is TGCGCCAGCAGCCAAGGACAAATTATGTCACCCCTCCACTTT. Translating it yields CASSQGQIMSPLHF.

The rearrangement joins TRBV28 to TRBJ2-1, with a possible D match to TRBD2 (5 bases). V was cut by 3 bases and J by 0 bases, with 12 bases left in between. Germline V gene sequence: CDR1 MDHEN, CDR2 SYDVKM. The length of the CDR3 is 16 residues. CDR3: CASSFSGYPSYNEQFF. DNA of the CDR3: TGTGCCAGCAGTTTTTCGGGGTACCCCTCCTACAATGAGCAGTTCTTC.